This T cell receptor beta chain came from a study of PD-1 blockade in classical Hodgkin lymphoma. The germline V gene encodes CDR1 KGHSH and CDR2 LQKENI. This CDR3 comprises 14 residues. V was pared by 4 bases and J by 6 bases, with 8 bases of the junction left unmatched. As to this clone: Its matching antigen is unknown.

General study results and limits: Exclusion was applied to patients who started nivolumab under 1 year after ASCT.

Time point described: cycle 4 day 1 (C4D1), after 5 to 7 weeks of nivolumab. Each and every patient relapsed after autologous stem cell transplantation, and patients got differing brentuximab vedotin exposure. Method: immunoSEQ multiplex PCR; TCRdb's copy keeps in-frame clones and lacks some. The sample consists of some 58,000 clones, approximately 90% of them appearing once. J is TRBJ2-7 and V is TRBV18, with 8 nucleotides matching TRBD1. This clonotype was sampled from a human donor with classical Hodgkin lymphoma. This specimen consisted of peripheral blood mononuclear cells (PBMCs), obtained before the fourth cycle of nivolumab. CDR3 sequence: CASSRMDRAGEQYF. The CDR3 DNA reads as TGTGCCAGCTCACGAATGGACAGGGCAGGCGAGCAGTACTTC.